This TCR beta chain is drawn from a study of intratumoral heterogeneity in liver cancer. About the study: The median patient age was roughly 62 years, and most were male. Study results and limitations: TCR sequencing reportedly confirmed RNA-seq estimates of regional differences in tumor-infiltrating lymphocyte burden. Tumor region a had significantly more unique T-cell expansions than region b.

Germline-derived CDR1 and CDR2 are MNHEY and SVGAGI. V was shortened by 0 bases and J by 3 bases, with 12 bases between the two germline ends. This CDR3 has 15 amino acids. On this clone itself: As yet, its antigen is unknown.

Profiled with immunoSEQ multiplex PCR; TCRdb holds only in-frame clones, not every one. The sample lists a few thousand clones, 71% occurring once. Each tumour sample represents a distinct, spatially separated region of the hepatocellular carcinoma nodule. The chain employs TRBV6-5 and TRBJ2-7; D not certain. This clonotype was sampled from a woman aged 70-85 years with hepatocellular carcinoma. Sequencing was performed on tumor tissue, taken before any cancer treatment. CDR3 bases: TGTGCCAGCAGTTACTCGAAAGGGTTCTTCTACGAGCAGTACTTC. This gives the protein CASSYSKGFFYEQYF.